One sample yielded the 24 T cell receptor beta chains listed below, sequenced in a study of blood T cell repertoires in COVID-19. Profiling relied on immunoSEQ multiplex PCR, and the TCRdb table lists in-frame clones only, not all of them. There are some 250,000 clones in the sample; more than 65% occur only once, and approximately 4% lies in the top ten. Specimen: peripheral blood. These receptor sequences come from a middle-aged man with active or convalescent COVID-19.

The CDR3, as DNA: TGTGCCTGGAGCGACGGGGGGCCGGGAGGAGAAAAACTGTTTTTT. Translating gives CAWSDGGPGGEKLFF. The rearrangement joins TRBV30 to TRBJ1-4; weak D call: TRBD1 (6 bases). There are 15 residues in the CDR3. The germline V gene encodes CDR1 GTSNPN and CDR2 SVGIG (reference sequence). V was clipped by 3 bases and J by 8 bases, with 19 bases between them.

V gene TRBV5-1 combines with J gene TRBJ2-4; D ambiguous. This CDR3 is built from 13 residues. The germline gives CDR1 SGHRS, CDR2 YFSETQ. Trimming left V 4 bases short and J 9 bases short, with 14 bases between. The CDR3 DNA reads as TGCGCCAGCAGCCGGCAGGTGGATGGCATTCAGTACTTC. This encodes CASSRQVDGIQYF.

The chain employs TRBV7-9 and TRBJ1-1; 7 positions agree with TRBD1. The CDR3 has 13 amino acids. V trimming: 5 bases; J trimming: 8 bases; junction bases outside the gene matches: 8. Germline V lookup: CDR1 SEHNR, CDR2 FQNEAQ (reference sequence). Here the CDR3 reads CASSPTEDREAFF. CDR3 nucleotides: TGTGCCAGCAGCCCGACCGAGGACAGGGAAGCTTTCTTT. Using reference TRBV7-9 and TRBJ1-1 for the parts outside the CDR3, the full variable domain is DTGVSQNPRHKITKRGQNVTFRCDPISEHNRLYWYRQTLGQGPEFLTYFQNEAQLEKSRLLSDRFSAERPKGSFSTLEIQRTEQGDSAMYLCASSPTEDREAFFGQGTRLTVV.

Notes on this clone: This sample also contains other DNA sequences that code for the same CDR3. J is TRBJ1-3 and V is TRBV5-1; perhaps TRBD1 as D (6 bases). The CDR3 sequence is 15 residues long. The V gene's germline CDR1 is SGHRS and CDR2 YFSETQ. V lost 2 bases, J lost 4 bases, and 13 bases lay in between. The CDR3 nucleotides are TGCGCCAGCAGCTTTGCCACAGGGTCCGGAAACACCATATATTTT. This translates into CASSFATGSGNTIYF.

The chain is built from TRBV3-1 (or the pseudogene TRBV3-2) and TRBJ2-1; D is uncertain. CDR1 is LGHDT, CDR2 YNNKEL, per germline (reference sequence). CDR3 size: 15 residues. V lost 0 bases to trimming and J lost 1 base, with 7 bases between them. This CDR3 reads CASSQDPISYNEQFF. CDR3 DNA sequence: TGTGCCAGCAGCCAAGATCCTATTTCCTACAATGAGCAGTTCTTC.

This clone was observed a single time. This rearrangement joins TRBV7-9 to TRBJ1-2; the D gene is possibly TRBD1 (5 bases). The CDR3 covers 16 residues. Per the germline V gene, CDR1 is SEHNR and CDR2 is FQNEAQ (reference sequence). Trimming stripped 6 bases from V and 5 bases from J, with 22 bases between. CDR3 DNA: TGTGCCAGCAGTCCGATCGACAGAACCTTGGGGTATGGCTACACCTTC. Translation gives CASSPIDRTLGYGYTF.

The chain joins TRBV6-5 to TRBJ2-7; D is unresolved. Germline CDR1 is MNHEY and CDR2 is SVGAGI. The CDR3 length is 12 residues. Trimming stripped 6 bases from V and 4 bases from J, with 10 bases between. The CDR3 sequence is CASRDFLYEQYF. CDR3 sequence (DNA): TGTGCCAGCAGAGACTTCCTATACGAGCAGTACTTC.

V gene TRBV7-2 combines with J gene TRBJ1-2; 9 bases are shared with TRBD1. The germline V gene encodes CDR1 SGHTA and CDR2 FQGNSA. The V and J ends lost 5 bases and 6 bases, in that order; junction bases with no gene match: 7. The CDR3 has 14 amino acids. CDR3 in DNA: TGTGCCAGCAGCCCTACGGGACAGGGACATGGCTACACCTTC. Translating it yields CASSPTGQGHGYTF.

With respect to this clone: The junction departs from the called germline gene at one end, perhaps through a read error. This rearrangement joins TRBV30 to TRBJ1-2; 8 bases are a match to TRBD1. The CDR3 extends over 12 amino acids. The germline V gene has CDR1 GTSNPN and CDR2 SVGIG (reference sequence). As DNA, the CDR3 is TGTGCCTGGAGCCTAATTAGGACAGGGACGGCCTTC. It encodes CAWSLIRTGTAF.

The J gene is TRBJ2-5, the V gene TRBV13, with a tentative D call TRBD2 (5 bases). The CDR3 length is 15 residues. Trimming removed 5 bases at V and 5 bases at J, with 18 bases between. Germline V gene lookup returns CDR1 PRHDT and CDR2 FYEKMQ (reference sequence). CDR3: CASSPGVGPRETQYF. The CDR3 DNA reads as TGTGCCAGCAGCCCCGGGGTGGGCCCCCGGGAGACCCAGTACTTC.

The chain joins TRBV15 to TRBJ2-7; 8 bases map to TRBD1. The length of the CDR3 is 15 residues. The V and J ends lost 0 bases and 4 bases, in that order; junction bases with no gene match: 5. CDR1 is LNHNV and CDR2 is YYDKDF in the germline V gene (reference sequence). CDR3 DNA: TGTGCCACCAGCAGAGATCGGACAGGGCAGTACGAGCAGTACTTC. This translates into CATSRDRTGQYEQYF.

The chain is built from TRBV7-2 and TRBJ1-2, with D unresolved. V dropped 3 bases and J dropped 2 bases, with 10 bases sitting between them. CDR3 length equals 14 residues. Germline V lookup: CDR1 SGHTA, CDR2 FQGNSA. The CDR3 spells CASSFGSDNYGYTF. The CDR3 DNA reads TGTGCCAGCAGCTTCGGCAGCGACAACTATGGCTACACCTTC. Filled out from reference TRBV7-2 and TRBJ1-2, the complete variable domain reads GAGVSQSPSNKVTEKGKDVELRCDPISGHTALYWYRQSLGQGLEFLIYFQGNSAPDKSGLPSDRFSAERTGGSVSTLTIQRTQQEDSAVYLCASSFGSDNYGYTFGSGTRLTVV.

This clone was seen just once. The chain links TRBV27 to TRBJ1-2; 7 nucleotides match TRBD1. J gave up 2 bases and V 0 bases, and 3 bases lay outside the gene matches. The CDR3 runs to 15 residues. Germline-derived CDR1 and CDR2 are MNHEY and SMNVEV (reference sequence). The CDR3 sequence: CASSLSGGRNYGYTF. In DNA form, the CDR3 reads TGTGCCAGCAGTTTATCAGGGGGCCGAAACTATGGCTACACCTTC.

The chain combines TRBV5-5 with TRBJ1-2; D gene unclear. CDR1 and CDR2 (germline): SGHKS, YYEKEE (reference sequence). The CDR3 spans 14 residues. V was clipped by 3 bases and J by 6 bases, with 15 bases between them. The CDR3 DNA reads as TGTGCCAGCAGCTCCGGAAGAGGGCGGGATGGCTACACCTTC. Translation: CASSSGRGRDGYTF.

This clone was counted a few times. The rearrangement uses TRBV30 and TRBJ1-6, with D uncertain. Germline values: CDR1 GTSNPN, CDR2 SVGIG (reference sequence). Deletions cut 2 bases from V and 14 bases from J, with 10 bases between. CDR3 length: 11 amino acids. CDR3 bases: TGTGCCTGGAGTTCCCCCTCGTCCCTCCACTTT. Amino acid sequence: CAWSSPSSLHF.

The DNA of the CDR3 is TGTGCCAGCAGTTCCCAGGGCGGGAGGGCCGGTCATGGCTACACCTTC. Its translation is CASSSQGGRAGHGYTF. The V gene is TRBV6-5, the J gene TRBJ1-2, with a tentative D call TRBD1 (5 bases). This CDR3 is built from 16 residues. V lost 4 bases and J lost 6, with 21 bases in between. The germline gives CDR1 MNHEY, CDR2 SVGAGI.

In the case of this clone: At one of its ends the junction is not consistent with the germline gene, which may arise from a read error. This chain connects TRBV6-5 to TRBJ1-1; 7 nucleotides agree with TRBD1. The CDR3 sequence is 13 residues long. The V gene's germline CDR1 is MNHEY and CDR2 SVGAGI. The CDR3 DNA sequence: TGTGCCAGCAGCTCCGATTTAGGGGGCATTAATCCTTTT. Translating gives CASSSDLGGINPF.

V gene TRBV28 combines with J gene TRBJ1-1; no reliable D call. CDR1 is MDHEN and CDR2 is SYDVKM in the germline V gene. V was shortened by 4 bases and J by 1 base, with 19 bases between the two germline ends. The CDR3 spans 17 residues. DNA for the CDR3: TGTGCCAGCAGTTCCAAACTCAAGGAGCCCCGGAACACTGAAGCTTTCTTT. This gives the protein CASSSKLKEPRNTEAFF.

This clone was picked up a small number of times. The CDR3 sequence: CASGLTDRAYEQYF. The CDR3 DNA sequence: TGTGCTAGTGGTTTGACGGACAGGGCCTACGAGCAGTACTTC. The J gene is TRBJ2-7, the V gene TRBV12-5, with 8 bases matching TRBD1. The J segment lost 2 bases and the V segment lost 2 bases, leaving 2 bases of the junction unmatched. Germline V CDR1 and CDR2: LGHNT, FRNRAP. There are 14 residues in the CDR3. The whole variable domain, filled in from reference TRBV12-5 and TRBJ2-7, reads DARVTQTPRHKVTEMGQEVTMRCQPILGHNTVFWYRQTMMQGLELLAYFRNRAPLDDSGMPKDRFSAEMPDATLATLKIQPSEPRDSAVYFCASGLTDRAYEQYFGPGTRLTVT.

The chain carries TRBV5-1 and TRBJ1-2; 9 positions agree with TRBD1. Trimming removed 4 bases from V and 6 bases from J; junction bases left unmatched: 4. The germline V gene has CDR1 SGHRS and CDR2 YFSETQ. The CDR3 is 13 residues long. CDR3 coding DNA: TGCGCCAGCAGCGAGCGACAGGGGGATGGCTACACCTTC. This translates into CASSERQGDGYTF.

This chain connects TRBV13 to TRBJ1-2; TRBD1 is a possible D gene (6 bases). Per the germline V gene, CDR1 is PRHDT and CDR2 is FYEKMQ (reference sequence). The CDR3 is made up of 16 amino acids. V was cut by 2 bases and J by 8 bases, with 21 bases left in between. This CDR3 is CASSLPNREEEGGYTF. The CDR3 bases are TGTGCCAGCAGCTTACCTAACAGGGAAGAGGAAGGAGGCTACACCTTC.

The chain is built from TRBV30 and TRBJ1-3, with a possible D match to TRBD1 (6 bases). V shed 3 bases and J shed 4 bases, with 13 bases lying between them. Germline V lookup: CDR1 GTSNPN, CDR2 SVGIG (reference sequence). The CDR3 spans 14 residues. CDR3 protein: CAWSAGVPGNTIYF. DNA for the CDR3: TGTGCCTGGAGCGCAGGGGTTCCGGGAAACACCATATATTTT.

The genes are TRBV2 and TRBJ1-6, with TRBD1 matching 7 bases. The CDR3 contains 16 residues. V was clipped by 8 bases and J by 0 bases; unmatched bases: 7. Germline V gene lookup returns CDR1 SNHLY and CDR2 FYNNEI. Written as DNA, the CDR3 is TGTGCCAGCGATAGGACAGGTAGCTCCTATAATTCACCCCTCCACTTT. It translates to CASDRTGSSYNSPLHF. The full variable domain, its missing parts supplied by reference TRBV2 and TRBJ1-6, is EPEVTQTPSHQVTQMGQEVILRCVPISNHLYFYWYRQILGQKVEFLVSFYNNEISEKSEIFDDQFSVERPDGSNFTLKIRSTKLEDSAMYFCASDRTGSSYNSPLHFGNGTRLTVT.

This chain links TRBV11-2 with TRBJ1-2; the D gene is possibly TRBD1 (5 bases). Trimming shortened V by 1 base and J by 5 bases, and 8 bases separated the two germline ends. Germline-derived CDR1 and CDR2 are SGHAT and FQNNGV. The CDR3 sequence is 13 residues long. The CDR3, as DNA: TGTGCCAGCAGCTTAGCGGGGGGTTATGGCTACACCTTC. It yields the protein CASSLAGGYGYTF.